These 14 T cell receptor beta chains came from one sample sequenced in a study of identifying expanded T cells in peripheral blood. TCRdb's copy holds only in-frame clones and misses some; the assay was immunoSEQ multiplex PCR. The sample records over 90,000 clones, approximately 89% being singletons. Specimen: blood. The receptors derive from a person aged 18 to 70 in good health.

This clone was recorded only once. This chain links TRBV4-1 with TRBJ1-5, with D uncertain. Trimming removed 1 base from V and 3 bases from J, with 13 bases in between. This CDR3 contains 16 residues. Germline lookup yields CDR1 MGHRA and CDR2 YSYEKL. CDR3 sequence: CASSQGAMESNQPQHF. The DNA for the CDR3 is TGCGCCAGCAGCCAAGGGGCCATGGAATCCAATCAGCCCCAGCATTTT.

CDR3 protein: CASSLKTGPYEQYF. In DNA, the CDR3 is TGTGCCAGTAGTCTGAAGACAGGGCCTTACGAGCAGTACTTC. This sequence joins TRBV19 and TRBJ2-7, with 7 bases fitting TRBD1. The CDR3 contains 14 residues. With 5 bases clipped from V and 4 bases from J, the junction kept 8 bases outside the gene matches. Looked up from germline, CDR1 is LNHDA and CDR2 is SQIVND (reference sequence). Combining the CDR3 with reference TRBV19 and TRBJ2-7 gives the whole variable domain DGGITQSPKYLFRKEGQNVTLSCEQNLNHDAMYWYRQDPGQGLRLIYYSQIVNDFQKGDIAEGYSVSREKKESFPLTVTSAQKNPTAFYLCASSLKTGPYEQYFGPGTRLTVT.

This sequence joins TRBV19 and TRBJ2-2; D ambiguous. V was cut by 0 bases and J by 5 bases, with 10 bases left in between. The CDR3 contains 15 residues. Germline CDR1 is LNHDA and CDR2 is SQIVND (reference sequence). Written as DNA, the CDR3 is TGTGCCAGTAGTATAGACCCGGGTTGGACCGGGGAGCTGTTTTTT. As protein: CASSIDPGWTGELFF.

The chain is built from TRBV5-5 and TRBJ1-2, with D hard to call. Germline V gene lookup returns CDR1 SGHKS and CDR2 YYEKEE (reference sequence). Trimming pared 4 bases from V and 2 bases from J, leaving 15 bases between. CDR3 size: 15 residues. The CDR3 nucleotides are TGTGCCAGCAGCACTACCCAACAGCAAAACTATGGCTACACCTTC. It is translated as CASSTTQQQNYGYTF.

The V and J genes are TRBV2 and TRBJ2-7; 9 nucleotides align to TRBD1. The CDR3 is 12 residues long. Germline V gene sequence: CDR1 SNHLY, CDR2 FYNNEI. Trimming removed 5 bases from V and 9 bases from J; junction bases left unmatched: 5. Written as DNA, the CDR3 is TGTGCCAGCAGTAGGACAGGGGTTACGCAGTACTTC. Its protein is CASSRTGVTQYF.

The chain combines TRBV5-1 with TRBJ2-7; perhaps D is TRBD1 or TRBD2 (5 bases each). V dropped 4 bases and J dropped 1 base, with 15 bases sitting between them. Germline assignment: CDR1 SGHRS and CDR2 YFSETQ. The CDR3 consists of 15 residues. CDR3 residues: CASSPGRERSYEQYF. In DNA, the CDR3 is TGCGCCAGCAGCCCGGGCAGGGAGAGGTCCTACGAGCAGTACTTC. The variable domain in full, with the rest retrieved from reference TRBV5-1 and TRBJ2-7, is KAGVTQTPRYLIKTRGQQVTLSCSPISGHRSVSWYQQTPGQGLQFLFEYFSETQRNKGNFPGRFSGRQFSNSRSEMNVSTLELGDSALYLCASSPGRERSYEQYFGPGTRLTVT.

The chain has TRBV4-1 and TRBJ1-1; TRBD1 matches at 7 bases. Germline trimming cut 1 base from V and 3 bases from J; bases unmatched to any gene: 11. The length of the CDR3 is 17 residues. The germline CDR1 and CDR2 sequences are MGHRA and YSYEKL. The CDR3 loop is CASSQVVRGLVDTEAFF. In DNA form, the CDR3 reads TGCGCCAGCAGCCAAGTCGTAAGGGGGCTGGTGGACACTGAAGCTTTCTTT.

V gene TRBV6-5 combines with J gene TRBJ1-2, with D tentatively TRBD1 (5 bases). The V gene's germline CDR1 is MNHEY and CDR2 SVGAGI. The germline V and J ends were trimmed by 8 bases and 4 bases, with 20 bases remaining between them. CDR3 length: 15 residues. The CDR3 region has the DNA TGTGCCAGCGTTCCTACAACCGGACACCTCTATGGCTACACCTTC. Translated, it gives CASVPTTGHLYGYTF.

A few counts support this clone. V is TRBV7-3 and J is TRBJ1-6; 9 nucleotides agree with TRBD1. The CDR3 is 15 amino acids. The germline gives CDR1 SGHTA, CDR2 FQGTGA. The V and J ends lost 5 bases and 7 bases, in that order; junction bases with no gene match: 6. DNA of the CDR3: TGTGCCAGCAGCCCGGGGACAGGGAAGAATTCACCCCTCCACTTT. It is translated as CASSPGTGKNSPLHF.

V and J are TRBV7-3 and TRBJ2-7; 8 positions agree with TRBD1. The V gene end was trimmed by 5 bases and the J gene end by 6 bases; junction bases not matched to a gene: 6. This CDR3 has 13 residues. Per the germline V gene, CDR1 is SGHTA and CDR2 is FQGTGA. The CDR3 region is CASSADRDSEQYF. CDR3 coding DNA: TGTGCCAGCAGCGCGGACAGGGACAGCGAGCAGTACTTC. The full variable domain, with the rest looked up from reference TRBV7-3 and TRBJ2-7, is GAGVSQTPSNKVTEKGKYVELRCDPISGHTALYWYRQSLGQGPEFLIYFQGTGAADDSGLPNDRFFAVRPEGSVSTLKIQRTERGDSAVYLCASSADRDSEQYFGPGTRLTVT.

CDR3 nucleotide sequence: TGTGCCAGCAGCTATGAACAGAACACTGAAGCTTTCTTT. This translates into CASSYEQNTEAFF. The chain joins TRBV7-2 to TRBJ1-1; D not certain. Trimming left V 4 bases short and J 1 base short, with 7 bases between. The CDR3 runs 13 residues. Germline V gene sequence: CDR1 SGHTA, CDR2 FQGNSA. Using reference TRBV7-2 and TRBJ1-1 for the parts outside the CDR3, the full variable domain is GAGVSQSPSNKVTEKGKDVELRCDPISGHTALYWYRQSLGQGLEFLIYFQGNSAPDKSGLPSDRFSAERTGGSVSTLTIQRTQQEDSAVYLCASSYEQNTEAFFGQGTRLTVV.

The chain uses TRBV5-1 and TRBJ2-5; D gene uncertain. V was pared by 0 bases and J by 5 bases, with 8 bases between. This CDR3 has 13 residues. Per the germline V gene, CDR1 is SGHRS and CDR2 is YFSETQ. CDR3 sequence reads: CASSLAGTETQYF. In DNA form, the CDR3 reads TGCGCCAGCAGCTTGGCCGGTACGGAGACCCAGTACTTC.

This sequence joins TRBV30 and TRBJ2-2; the D is unclear. The germline V gene has CDR1 GTSNPN and CDR2 SVGIG (reference sequence). The CDR3 has 13 amino acids. The V end was cut by 2 bases, the J end by 4 bases, with 8 bases between. The chain's CDR3 is CAWSSRFTGELFF. CDR3 bases: TGTGCCTGGAGTTCGCGTTTCACCGGGGAGCTGTTTTTT.

As to this clone: The junction does not match germline at one end; this may be a read error. This chain connects TRBV5-1 to TRBJ1-4, with 7 bases matching TRBD1. The germline gives CDR1 SGHRS, CDR2 YFSETQ. The CDR3 sequence is 15 residues long. The CDR3 reads CASSWTGTVGEKLFF. In DNA form, the CDR3 reads TGTGCCAGCAGCTGGACCGGGACAGTAGGTGAAAAACTGTTTTTT. Looking up the rest from reference TRBV5-1 and TRBJ1-4 gives the full variable domain: KAGVTQTPRYLIKTRGQQVTLSCSPISGHRSVSWYQQTPGQGLQFLFEYFSETQRNKGNFPGRFSGRQFSNSRSEMNVSTLELGDSALYLCASSWTGTVGEKLFFGSGTQLSVL.